Listed below are T cell receptor beta chains from one sample, sequenced in a study of vaccination and CD4 T cells after COVID-19. TCRdb processed the PCR reads anew with MiXCR; each CDR3 protein has one entry. The sample lists thousands of distinct CDR3 sequences, about 34% occurring once. No antigen is known for these receptors. Sequenced: CD4+ T cells from blood, cultured in vitro. These receptors originate from a human donor in good health. Both conserved end residues are part of each CDR3. Fields, in order: clone size, J gene, V gene, D gene, CDR3 protein, CDR3 DNA. D genes are given only for firm matches. Expanded clones are given a class, and other clones once, few, many or no size at all.

abundance: -
j_gene: TRBJ1-6
v_gene: TRBV20-1
d_gene: -
CDR3aa: CSARVPADNSPLHF
CDR3nt: TGCAGTGCTAGAGTTCCAGCGGATAATTCACCCCTCCACTTT

abundance: few
j_gene: TRBJ2-5
v_gene: TRBV25-1
d_gene: -
CDR3aa: CASSEWAGQETQYF
CDR3nt: TGTGCCAGCAGTGAATGGGCTGGTCAAGAGACCCAGTACTTC

abundance: -
j_gene: TRBJ1-6
v_gene: TRBV5-1
d_gene: -
CDR3aa: CASSLEGNSPLHF
CDR3nt: TGCGCCAGCAGCTTGGAGGGGAATTCACCCCTCCACTTT

abundance: few
j_gene: TRBJ1-2
v_gene: TRBV27
d_gene: -
CDR3aa: CASSNGGFGYTF
CDR3nt: TGTGCCAGCTCAAATGGGGGGTTTGGCTACACCTTC

abundance: -
j_gene: TRBJ2-1
v_gene: TRBV30
d_gene: TRBD2
CDR3aa: CAWSMGLADYNEQFF
CDR3nt: TGTGCCTGGTCCATGGGGCTAGCGGACTACAATGAGCAGTTCTTC

abundance: few
j_gene: TRBJ2-3
v_gene: TRBV29-1
d_gene: -
CDR3aa: CSVVSYTDTQYF
CDR3nt: TGCAGCGTTGTTTCATACACAGATACGCAGTATTTT

abundance: -
j_gene: TRBJ1-1
v_gene: TRBV7-3
d_gene: -
CDR3aa: CASSQYTGGTEAFF
CDR3nt: TGTGCCAGCAGCCAATACACAGGCGGCACTGAAGCTTTCTTT

abundance: -
j_gene: TRBJ2-7
v_gene: TRBV11-2
d_gene: -
CDR3aa: CASSLSPYSHEQYF
CDR3nt: TGTGCCAGCAGCCTTAGTCCTTATTCCCACGAGCAGTACTTC

abundance: -
j_gene: TRBJ1-3
v_gene: TRBV28
d_gene: TRBD1
CDR3aa: CASGRQGMSGNTIYF
CDR3nt: TGTGCCAGCGGTAGACAGGGGATGTCCGGAAACACCATATATTTT

abundance: few
j_gene: TRBJ1-2
v_gene: TRBV19
d_gene: -
CDR3aa: CASSRQDYGYTF
CDR3nt: TGTGCCAGTAGTAGACAGGACTATGGCTACACCTTC

abundance: -
j_gene: TRBJ2-3
v_gene: TRBV7-2
d_gene: TRBD2
CDR3aa: CASSPSGDRTDTQYF
CDR3nt: TGTGCCAGCAGCCCTAGCGGGGATCGTACAGATACGCAGTATTTT

abundance: few
j_gene: TRBJ1-6
v_gene: TRBV5-1
d_gene: -
CDR3aa: CASSFRGNSPLHF
CDR3nt: TGCGCCAGCAGCTTCAGGGGCAATTCACCCCTCCACTTT

abundance: few
j_gene: TRBJ1-1
v_gene: TRBV7-3
d_gene: -
CDR3aa: CASSYTGNTEAFF
CDR3nt: TGTGCCAGCAGCTACACAGGCAACACTGAAGCTTTCTTT

abundance: few
j_gene: TRBJ1-5
v_gene: TRBV10-1
d_gene: -
CDR3aa: CASARDGNQPQHF
CDR3nt: TGCGCCAGCGCCCGGGACGGTAATCAGCCCCAGCATTTT

abundance: -
j_gene: TRBJ2-3
v_gene: TRBV6-4
d_gene: -
CDR3aa: CASSAGSTDTQYF
CDR3nt: TGTGCCAGCAGTGCGGGTAGCACAGATACGCAGTATTTT

abundance: -
j_gene: TRBJ2-5
v_gene: TRBV20-1
d_gene: -
CDR3aa: CSASSSGGLETQYF
CDR3nt: TGCAGTGCTAGTTCATCAGGGGGGTTGGAGACCCAGTACTTC

abundance: -
j_gene: TRBJ1-1
v_gene: TRBV20-1
d_gene: TRBD1
CDR3aa: CSARDRVSVDTEAFF
CDR3nt: TGCAGTGCTCGGGACAGGGTGTCGGTTGACACTGAAGCTTTCTTT

abundance: -
j_gene: TRBJ1-6
v_gene: TRBV6-1
d_gene: -
CDR3aa: CASRFSTLLGSYNSPLHF
CDR3nt: TGTGCCAGCCGCTTTTCGACCCTTCTAGGTTCCTATAATTCACCCCTCCACTTT

abundance: few
j_gene: TRBJ1-5
v_gene: TRBV19
d_gene: -
CDR3aa: CASRTGYQPQHF
CDR3nt: TGTGCCAGTCGGACCGGATATCAGCCCCAGCATTTT

abundance: once
j_gene: TRBJ1-4
v_gene: TRBV19
d_gene: TRBD1
CDR3aa: CASSIWDRKLFF
CDR3nt: TGTGCCAGTAGTATTTGGGACAGAAAACTGTTTTTT

abundance: -
j_gene: TRBJ2-3
v_gene: TRBV5-1
d_gene: -
CDR3aa: CASSLAWPLTDTQYF
CDR3nt: TGCGCCAGCAGCTTGGCCTGGCCGCTCACAGATACGCAGTATTTT

abundance: -
j_gene: TRBJ2-7
v_gene: TRBV20-1
d_gene: -
CDR3aa: CSASGGGLYEQYF
CDR3nt: TGCAGTGCTAGCGGAGGGGGACTTTACGAGCAGTACTTC

abundance: -
j_gene: TRBJ1-2
v_gene: TRBV20-1
d_gene: TRBD1
CDR3aa: CGAGTANYGYTF
CDR3nt: TGCGGAGCCGGGACAGCAAACTATGGCTACACCTTC

abundance: -
j_gene: TRBJ1-2
v_gene: TRBV19
d_gene: -
CDR3aa: CASSPSNRESDGYTF
CDR3nt: TGTGCCAGTAGTCCTTCGAACAGGGAATCGGATGGCTACACCTTC

abundance: -
j_gene: TRBJ1-6
v_gene: TRBV19
d_gene: -
CDR3aa: CASSRQPDSPLHF
CDR3nt: TGTGCCAGTAGTAGGCAGCCCGATTCACCCCTCCACTTT

abundance: -
j_gene: TRBJ2-1
v_gene: TRBV6-1
d_gene: TRBD2
CDR3aa: CASSELAGGYNEQFF
CDR3nt: TGTGCCAGCAGTGAACTAGCGGGGGGCTACAATGAGCAGTTCTTC

abundance: -
j_gene: TRBJ2-3
v_gene: TRBV6-1
d_gene: TRBD1
CDR3aa: CASSERQGGKDTQYF
CDR3nt: TGTGCCAGCAGTGAGCGACAGGGGGGGAAAGATACGCAGTATTTT

abundance: few
j_gene: TRBJ2-1
v_gene: TRBV10-1
d_gene: -
CDR3aa: CASSPSSYNEQFF
CDR3nt: TGCGCCAGCAGCCCGAGCTCCTACAATGAGCAGTTCTTC

abundance: -
j_gene: TRBJ2-7
v_gene: TRBV10-3
d_gene: TRBD1
CDR3aa: CAIGRQGADEQYF
CDR3nt: TGTGCCATCGGGCGACAGGGGGCGGACGAGCAGTACTTC

abundance: few
j_gene: TRBJ1-5
v_gene: TRBV20-1
d_gene: -
CDR3aa: CSARDQGREVDNQPQHF
CDR3nt: TGCAGTGCTAGAGATCAAGGCAGGGAGGTGGACAATCAGCCCCAGCATTTT

abundance: few
j_gene: TRBJ2-3
v_gene: TRBV20-1
d_gene: TRBD1
CDR3aa: CSASYLDRGFTDTQYF
CDR3nt: TGCAGTGCTAGCTACCTGGACAGGGGATTTACAGATACGCAGTATTTT

abundance: few
j_gene: TRBJ1-2
v_gene: TRBV30
d_gene: -
CDR3aa: CAWSVGWGGYTF
CDR3nt: TGTGCCTGGAGTGTAGGGTGGGGAGGCTACACCTTC

abundance: -
j_gene: TRBJ2-2
v_gene: TRBV6-1
d_gene: -
CDR3aa: CAGRTDPNTGELFF
CDR3nt: TGTGCCGGTAGGACAGACCCAAACACCGGGGAGCTGTTTTTT

abundance: -
j_gene: TRBJ1-1
v_gene: TRBV6-1
d_gene: TRBD1
CDR3aa: CASSEAWDRASRAFF
CDR3nt: TGTGCCAGCAGTGAAGCTTGGGACAGGGCCTCTCGGGCTTTCTTT

abundance: -
j_gene: TRBJ2-2
v_gene: TRBV19
d_gene: -
CDR3aa: CASRPGAGGAGELFF
CDR3nt: TGTGCCAGTAGGCCCGGGGCAGGGGGGGCCGGGGAGCTGTTTTTT

abundance: -
j_gene: TRBJ2-2
v_gene: TRBV7-2
d_gene: -
CDR3aa: CASTGLAVAGELFF
CDR3nt: TGTGCCAGCACCGGGTTGGCGGTCGCCGGGGAGCTGTTTTTT

abundance: -
j_gene: TRBJ2-1
v_gene: TRBV24-1
d_gene: TRBD2
CDR3aa: CATSDRGGRKSEQFF
CDR3nt: TGTGCCACCAGTGATCGGGGGGGTCGAAAAAGTGAGCAGTTCTTC

abundance: -
j_gene: TRBJ2-1
v_gene: TRBV14
d_gene: TRBD1
CDR3aa: CASSPGTGYPNEQFF
CDR3nt: TGTGCCAGCAGTCCCGGGACAGGGTACCCCAATGAGCAGTTCTTC

abundance: -
j_gene: TRBJ2-1
v_gene: TRBV9
d_gene: TRBD2
CDR3aa: CASSVGGTYNEQFF
CDR3nt: TGTGCCAGCAGCGTCGGGGGGACTTACAATGAGCAGTTCTTC

abundance: -
j_gene: TRBJ1-6
v_gene: TRBV18
d_gene: -
CDR3aa: CASSPDMDNSPLHF
CDR3nt: TGTGCCAGCTCACCCGACATGGATAATTCACCCCTCCACTTT

abundance: -
j_gene: TRBJ1-5
v_gene: TRBV23-1
d_gene: -
CDR3aa: CASSHFLNGGRHGQPQHF
CDR3nt: TGCGCCAGCAGTCATTTCTTAAACGGGGGGCGGCACGGTCAGCCCCAGCATTTT

abundance: -
j_gene: TRBJ2-7
v_gene: TRBV6-1
d_gene: TRBD1
CDR3aa: CASRAGTGGVGEQYF
CDR3nt: TGTGCCAGCAGAGCCGGGACAGGGGGCGTCGGCGAGCAGTACTTC

abundance: few
j_gene: TRBJ2-7
v_gene: TRBV19
d_gene: TRBD2
CDR3aa: CASSLQGRRGVGEQYF
CDR3nt: TGTGCCAGTAGTCTCCAGGGACGCCGGGGGGTCGGCGAGCAGTACTTC

abundance: -
j_gene: TRBJ1-1
v_gene: TRBV2
d_gene: -
CDR3aa: CASILDMNTEDFF
CDR3nt: TGTGCCAGCATCTTGGACATGAACACTGAAGATTTCTTT

abundance: once
j_gene: TRBJ2-1
v_gene: TRBV11-1
d_gene: -
CDR3aa: CASSLVGGNEQFF
CDR3nt: TGTGCCAGCAGCTTAGTTGGGGGCAATGAGCAGTTCTTC